Ten or more counts support the clone carrying this T cell receptor beta chain. The antigen is unknown. The sample originates from a study of prognosis after radiotherapy for stage I lung cancer. Study-wide context: Every patient with non-small cell lung cancer was judged medically inoperable. Distant metastasis occurred in several patients at a median of approximately seven months after radiotherapy, while roughly 16 showed no significant progression. Concurrent therapy was given to no patient receiving stereotactic body radiotherapy.

This CDR3 is 13 amino acids long. The V end lost 0 bases, the J end lost 6 bases, and 9 bases lay between the germline ends. Germline lookup yields CDR1 SGHRS and CDR2 YFSETQ. The genomic DNA TCR beta CDR3 region underwent two rounds of multiplex PCR. Primers (each specific to one TRBV or TRBJ gene) were used in first-round PCR. MiXCR, applied by TCRdb to the multiplex PCR reads, yields one record per CDR3 protein. The sample records some 34,000 distinct CDR3 sequences, 30% to 35% being singletons. Study observations and caveats: In patients receiving stereotactic body radiation therapy, unique TCR clone counts fell afterward, median around 9,500 versus 6,500.

This TCR was recovered from a donor over 45 with non-small cell lung cancer. The source was PBMCs, collected before or after stereotactic body radiation therapy (not recorded which). The J gene is TRBJ1-2, the V gene TRBV5-1, with D unclear. CDR3 bases: TGCGCCAGCAGCTTGGAATACGGGGATGGCTACACCTTC. Translated, it gives CASSLEYGDGYTF.